The rows below give T cell receptor beta chains drawn from one sample of a study of cytomegalovirus exposure and HLA in healthy donors. Clones were sequenced by immunoSEQ multiplex PCR, and TCRdb holds only the in-frame ones, with some missing. Among approximately 120,000 clones listed, approximately 71% were seen once. The material sequenced was PBMCs. The source is a man in his forties or fifties in good health and CMV-seronegative. CDR3s include the opening cysteine and the closing phenylalanine or tryptophan.

V gene	J gene	CDR3 protein
TRBV6-5	TRBJ2-7	CASSYSSQRSYEQYF
TRBV28	TRBJ2-2	CASSLSRGVTGELFF
TRBV7-9	TRBJ2-1	CASSVASGGNNEQFF
TRBV7-8	TRBJ1-2	CASSSQTGVNSANYGYTF
TRBV6-5	TRBJ2-1	CASSYEGDEQFF
TRBV7-8	TRBJ1-1	CASSPYGTGERGTEAFF
TRBV10-3	TRBJ2-1	CAISDLTSGGDNEQFF
TRBV29-1	TRBJ2-3	CSVEVRLAGVTDTQYF
TRBV7-9	TRBJ2-2	CASSLDGLTGELFF
TRBV27	TRBJ2-7	CASSPGDYSYEQYF
TRBV19	TRBJ2-2	CASKAVTGGIGELFF
TRBV5-1	TRBJ1-1	CASRREGVQSEAFF
TRBV7-9	TRBJ1-5	CASSPGGSNQPQHF
TRBV27	TRBJ1-1	CASSLGVRVNTEAFF
TRBV19	TRBJ1-1	CASSIETITGQIRTRNTEAFF
TRBV6-1	TRBJ1-3	CASSGGRGNTIYF
TRBV28	TRBJ2-7	CASSLNGHLVYF
TRBV15	TRBJ2-7	CATSSSEGTGVYEQYF
TRBV5-1	TRBJ2-2	CASSARSGGFIGELFF
TRBV27	TRBJ2-2	CASSLLGDGELFF
TRBV5-6	TRBJ2-5	CASSLTVNSQETQYF
TRBV28	TRBJ2-3	CASSLGGDRDTQYF
TRBV4-1	TRBJ1-5	CASSQGTGFNNQPQHF
TRBV19	TRBJ1-5	CACSPGQGRRYQPQHF
TRBV4-3	TRBJ2-1	CASSQKGGGKLREQFF
TRBV13	TRBJ2-7	CASSSTASEQYF
TRBV19	TRBJ1-5	CASSPGQGANYQPQHF